What follows are 26 T cell receptor beta chains derived from one specimen sequenced in a study of CD8+CD57+ T cells in acquired aplastic anemia. The use of genomic DNA as template underpinned the TCR beta VDJ and CDR3 profiling. Using its own MiXCR run on the reads, TCRdb lists one record per CDR3 protein. The sample lists approximately 160,000 distinct CDR3 sequences, about half seen once, with under 3.5% in the top ten. The patients chosen for sequencing had shown expansion of CD8+CD57+ cells (detected by flow cytometry). The sequencing sample was made of sorted CD4+, CD8+, or CD8+CD57+ T cells (not recorded which) from PBMCs. The receptors derive from a human donor with aplastic anemia.

V and J are TRBV7-9 and TRBJ2-7; 8 bases match TRBD1. V lost 6 bases, J lost 4 bases, and 5 bases stayed unmatched. This CDR3 has 13 residues. Germline V gene sequence: CDR1 SEHNR, CDR2 FQNEAQ (reference sequence). CDR3 residues: CASRTGEGYEQYF. The CDR3 bases are TGTGCCAGCAGGACAGGGGAAGGTTACGAGCAGTACTTC. The variable domain in full, with the rest retrieved from reference TRBV7-9 and TRBJ2-7, is DTGVSQNPRHKITKRGQNVTFRCDPISEHNRLYWYRQTLGQGPEFLTYFQNEAQLEKSRLLSDRFSAERPKGSFSTLEIQRTEQGDSAMYLCASRTGEGYEQYFGPGTRLTVT.

In its sample, this clonotype was seen many times. In nucleotides, the CDR3 is TGCGCCAGCAGCCAAGATGTGACAGACAATGAGCAGTTCTTC. Amino acid sequence: CASSQDVTDNEQFF. This sequence joins TRBV4-3 and TRBJ2-1; tentatively, D is TRBD1 (5 bases). The germline CDR1 and CDR2 sequences are LGHNA and YSLEER. V was clipped by 0 bases and J by 5 bases, with 8 bases between them. The CDR3 is 14 residues long.

To note about this clonotype: A much larger clone differs from this one at a single base, so this may be a read error. The gene calls are TRBV5-1 and TRBJ1-1; 9 bases match TRBD1. CDR3 size: 17 residues. The germline CDR1 and CDR2 sequences are SGHRS and YFSETQ. V shed 1 base, J shed 4 bases, and the junction held 11 bases outside the gene matches. The CDR3 sequence is CASSLSSGTGFVTEAFF. Written as DNA, the CDR3 is TGCGCCAGCAGCTTGTCGTCCGGGACAGGGTTTGTCACTGAAGCTTTCTTT.

The chain employs TRBV5-1 and TRBJ2-1; the match to TRBD2 covers 7 bases. Germline V lookup: CDR1 SGHRS, CDR2 YFSETQ. The CDR3 is made up of 18 amino acids. Trimming at V came to 6 bases and at J to 6 bases, leaving 21 bases not matched to a gene. The DNA of the CDR3 is TGCGCCAGCAACCATCTACGACCGGGACTACCTGACTTCAATGAGCAGTTCTTC. The encoded protein is CASNHLRPGLPDFNEQFF.

CDR3 region: CSVGGVGTDTQYF. CDR3 in DNA: TGCAGCGTTGGGGGGGTCGGCACAGATACGCAGTATTTT. J is TRBJ2-3 and V is TRBV29-1; possible D gene TRBD2, 6 bases. Germline CDR1 and CDR2: SQVTM and ANQGSEA. The V end lost 4 bases, the J end lost 1 base, and 9 bases lay between the germline ends. This CDR3 is 13 amino acids long.

The chain uses TRBV7-6 and TRBJ2-7, with D hard to call. This CDR3 spans 13 amino acids. Trimming took off 5 bases at V and 4 bases at J, with 12 bases between the two ends. The germline CDR1 and CDR2 sequences are SGHVS and FNYEAQ. CDR3 sequence reads: CASSPLPQYEQYF. The CDR3 nucleotides read TGTGCCAGCAGCCCTCTGCCCCAGTACGAGCAGTACTTC.

This clonotype was counted at least ten times. V and J are TRBV25-1 and TRBJ2-7; D not resolved. Trimming took off 3 bases at V and 4 bases at J, with 7 bases between the two ends. The V gene's germline CDR1 is MGHDK and CDR2 SYGVNS. The CDR3 contains 12 residues. The CDR3 reads CASSDVGYEQYF. CDR3 nucleotides: TGTGCCAGCAGTGACGTAGGATACGAGCAGTACTTC.

There are many counts of this clonotype. The rearrangement links TRBV19 to TRBJ1-5; 7 nucleotides match TRBD1. Germline lookup yields CDR1 LNHDA and CDR2 SQIVND (reference sequence). Losses at the gene ends were 6 bases for V and 0 bases for J; bases not matched to a gene: 8. CDR3 size: 16 residues. CDR3 in DNA: TGTGCCAGTAGAACAACGGGACAGAGTAGCAATCAGCCCCAGCATTTT. Protein product: CASRTTGQSSNQPQHF.

This clonotype showed up many times. CDR3 in DNA: TGTGCCACCAGCAGAGATCGCGCCTCAAATGAAAAACTGTTTTTT. Translated: CATSRDRASNEKLFF. This chain uses TRBV15 with TRBJ1-4; D not resolved. Per the germline V gene, CDR1 is LNHNV and CDR2 is YYDKDF (reference sequence). V dropped 0 bases and J dropped 5 bases, with 10 bases sitting between them. CDR3 length equals 15 residues. Together with reference TRBV15 and TRBJ1-4, the CDR3 gives the full variable domain: DAMVIQNPRYQVTQFGKPVTLSCSQTLNHNVMYWYQQKSSQAPKLLFHYYDKDFNNEADTPDNFQSRRPNTSFCFLDIRSPGLGDTAMYLCATSRDRASNEKLFFGSGTQLSVL.

Many counts were recorded for this clonotype. V usage is TRBV14 and J usage is TRBJ1-1; no reliable D call. CDR3 length equals 13 residues. V was pared by 0 bases and J by 5 bases, with 7 bases between. The V gene's germline CDR1 is SGHDN and CDR2 FVKESK. CDR3 sequence (DNA): TGTGCCAGCAGCCAAGAGGGTCGGACTGAAGCTTTCTTT. It is translated as CASSQEGRTEAFF.

This chain connects TRBV4-2 to TRBJ2-1; no reliable D call. The V gene lost 4 bases and the J gene lost 4 bases, with 11 bases spanning the gap. Per germline, CDR1 LGHNA and CDR2 YNFKEQ. This CDR3 comprises 14 residues. CDR3 residues: CASSPDIVYNEQFF. CDR3 bases: TGTGCCAGCAGCCCAGATATTGTTTACAATGAGCAGTTCTTC.

The V call is TRBV6-2 or TRBV6-3, the J call TRBJ1-4, with D maybe TRBD1 (6 bases). V was cut by 0 bases and J by 7 bases, with 9 bases left in between. The CDR3 spans 14 residues. Germline values: CDR1 MNHEY, CDR2 SVGEGT. The CDR3 protein is CASSYSGTLEKLFF. The CDR3 bases are TGTGCCAGCAGTTACTCCGGGACACTTGAAAAACTGTTTTTT.

Remarks on this clonotype: This clone may be a read error of a much larger clone one base away. The V call is TRBV6-5, the J call TRBJ1-2; D not resolved. The CDR3 extends over 15 amino acids. CDR1 is MNHEY, CDR2 SVGAGI, per germline. CDR3 DNA sequence: TGTGCCAGCAGTTACTTAACGACCGCGAACTATGGCTACGCCTTC. Translating gives CASSYLTTANYGYAF.

Here the CDR3 reads CASSLIPPGSTGNTIYF. CDR3 sequence (DNA): TGTGCCAGTAGTTTAATTCCCCCTGGATCGACTGGAAACACCATATATTTT. The chain is built from TRBV19 and TRBJ1-3; no reliable D call. The CDR3 covers 17 residues. The V gene lost 5 bases and the J gene lost 2 bases, with 19 bases spanning the gap. Germline values: CDR1 LNHDA, CDR2 SQIVND (reference sequence).

The sample holds many counts of this clonotype. The gene calls are TRBV7-9 and TRBJ2-3; TRBD1 or TRBD2 may be the D gene (5 bases each). CDR1 and CDR2 from the germline V gene are SEHNR and FQNEAQ (reference sequence). The ends were cut back, 2 bases at V and 11 bases at J, with 14 bases in the middle. This CDR3 has 13 amino acids. CDR3 residues: CASSLTTGDQQYF. For the CDR3, the DNA is TGTGCCAGCAGCTTAACCACCGGGGACCAGCAGTATTTT.

This clonotype was counted many times. The final CDR3 position lacks the conserved phenylalanine or tryptophan, pointing to a likely read error. The limits of the CDR3 on the DNA are not certain, so only TCRdb's listed CDR3 is given. The rearrangement uses TRBV12-3 or TRBV12-4 and TRBJ1-1; the DNA was not compared with TRBD1, the D call given in the table. Termini included, the CDR3 measures 11 amino acids. CDR3 protein: CASSLISGLEV.

This clonotype was seen ten or more times. The gene calls are TRBV4-3 and TRBJ1-1; D is unclear. Germline CDR1 and CDR2: LGHNA and YSLEER. V was clipped by 2 bases and J by 3 bases, with 7 bases between them. CDR3 length: 13 residues. The CDR3 nucleotides read TGCGCCAGCAGCCAAACGAGGGACACTGAAGCTTTCTTT. It yields the protein CASSQTRDTEAFF.

This clonotype was counted once. The chain combines TRBV10-2 with TRBJ2-5; unclear D gene. Germline loops: CDR1 WSHSY, CDR2 SAAADI. CDR3 size: 13 residues. Deletions cut 8 bases from V and 5 bases from J, with 15 bases between. CDR3 loop: CASAQNVRETQYF. The CDR3, as DNA: TGCGCCAGCGCCCAAAACGTACGGGAGACCCAGTACTTC.

V and J are TRBV6-1 and TRBJ1-5; D perhaps matches TRBD1 (6 bases). The ends were cut back, 6 bases at V and 7 bases at J, with 28 bases in the middle. The CDR3 has 18 residues. Germline lookup yields CDR1 MNHNS and CDR2 SASEGT. CDR3 nucleotides: TGTGCCAGCAGACCTATTGGAGGTCGAGGAACAGGGTACCAGCCCCAGCATTTT. Translating gives CASRPIGGRGTGYQPQHF.

There are many counts of this clonotype. V usage is TRBV5-6 and J usage is TRBJ1-3, with 9 nucleotides matching TRBD1. Germline V gene data show CDR1 as SGHDT and CDR2 as YYEEEE. This CDR3 comprises 15 residues. J lost 4 bases, V lost 4 bases, and 6 bases had no gene match. Here the CDR3 DNA reads TGTGCCAGCAGCAAACGGACAGGGGAAGGAAACACCATATATTTT. It yields the protein CASSKRTGEGNTIYF.

The chain combines TRBV29-1 with TRBJ2-5; 13 positions match TRBD2. This CDR3 is 15 amino acids long. Germline-derived CDR1 and CDR2 are SQVTM and ANQGSEA. After removal of 5 bases from V and 5 bases from J, the junction contained 8 bases not matched to a gene. The CDR3 region has the DNA TGCAGCGTTATACTAGCGGGGGGGCGAATTGAGACCCAGTACTTC. It codes for CSVILAGGRIETQYF.

This clonotype was seen many times. The rearrangement links TRBV6-1 to TRBJ1-5, with TRBD1 identical over 9 bases. This CDR3 spans 14 amino acids. Germline V gene sequence: CDR1 MNHNS, CDR2 SASEGT. Trimming cost V 6 bases and J 5 bases; bases outside gene matches: 5. The CDR3 nucleotides are TGTGCCAGCAGGGGACAGGGCGGGGATCAGCCCCAGCATTTT. It yields the protein CASRGQGGDQPQHF.

As regards this clonotype: The junction differs from germline at one of its ends, possibly a read error. The chain joins TRBV7-3 to TRBJ2-7; perhaps TRBD2 as D (6 bases). Per the germline V gene, CDR1 is SGHTA and CDR2 is FQGTGA. The CDR3 runs 12 residues. The CDR3 sequence is CASRRGPYEQYF. The CDR3 DNA follows: TGCGCCAGCAGGAGGGGCCCCTACGAGCAGTACTTC.

This clonotype appeared many times. This rearrangement joins TRBV6-5 to TRBJ2-5; D gene uncertain. The germline CDR1 and CDR2 sequences are MNHEY and SVGAGI. With 2 bases removed from V and 6 bases from J, the gap between germline ends came to 10 bases. The CDR3 spans 13 residues. CDR3: CASSYAGRQTQYF. CDR3 sequence (DNA): TGTGCCAGCAGTTACGCAGGAAGGCAGACCCAGTACTTC.

This chain uses TRBV3-1 with TRBJ1-6; TRBD1 might be the D (5 bases). V was shortened by 2 bases and J by 7 bases, with 9 bases between the two germline ends. The CDR3 is 14 amino acids. The germline CDR1 and CDR2 sequences are LGHDT and YNNKEL (reference sequence). The CDR3 sequence: CASSQNEGNSPLHF. CDR3 coding DNA: TGTGCCAGCAGCCAAAATGAGGGGAATTCACCCCTCCACTTT.

V is TRBV7-6 and J is TRBJ2-1, with 11 bases that match TRBD1. CDR1 and CDR2 (germline): SGHVS, FNYEAQ. Losses at the gene ends were 0 bases for V and 8 bases for J; bases not matched to a gene: 3. This CDR3 has 15 amino acids. The CDR3 DNA is TGTGCCAGCAGCTTAGCCGGACAGGGGGCCGATGAGCAGTTCTTC. Amino acids: CASSLAGQGADEQFF.